The TCR beta chain described here comes from a study of blood T cell repertoires in COVID-19. Study context: T cells, B-cell-depleted T cells, or PBMCs supplied cDNA or gDNA.

This clone was counted once. CDR1 and CDR2 from the germline V gene are SGDLS and YYNGEE. Losses at the gene ends were 4 bases for V and 9 bases for J; bases not matched to a gene: 11. CDR3 size: 15 residues. Only in-frame clones appear in the TCRdb table, and some are missing; sequencing was by immunoSEQ multiplex PCR. The data show 250,000 to 300,000 clones, 89% seen once. This chain joins TRBV9 and TRBJ1-5; 9 bases fit TRBD1. This receptor was identified in a woman aged 40 to 50 who had recovered from COVID-19. The sample taken for sequencing was peripheral blood. CDR3 in DNA: TGTGCCAGCAGCTCCGGGACAGGGTCCGGCCGGCCCCAGCATTTT. It codes for CASSSGTGSGRPQHF.